A selection of T cell receptor beta chains follows, all from one sample in a study of T-cell memory formation after mild COVID-19. Each CDR3 protein gets one entry after TCRdb re-called the 5' RACE reads with MiXCR. The sample includes hundreds of thousands of distinct CDR3 sequences, around a quarter of them seen just once. The sequenced sample consisted of PBMCs or a T cell subset sorted from them (not recorded which). The receptors stem from an adult woman who had mild COVID-19 (a few samples of this study predate the infection). Cell type and time point are not known. The CDR3 runs from the conserved cysteine through the conserved F or W. The D gene is left open where the match is weak. Some rows have no size entry. The others give once, few or many, or a class for an expanded clone.

>TRBV7-6|.|few|TRBJ2-1
CASSPPGSRGNEQFF
TGTGCCAGCAGCCCCCCCGGATCCCGGGGCAATGAGCAGTTCTTC
>TRBV12-3/TRBV12-4|.|.|TRBJ1-2
CASRPGRTGGYTF
TGTGCCAGCCGACCCGGGCGAACGGGTGGCTACACCTTC
>TRBV29-1|.|few|TRBJ2-1
CSVSSSRVWSEQFF
TGCAGCGTGTCGTCCAGCAGAGTATGGAGTGAGCAGTTCTTC
>TRBV7-2|.|.|TRBJ1-3
CASSLVSGAMGTIYF
TGTGCCAGCAGCTTAGTTTCGGGGGCGATGGGCACCATATATTTT
>TRBV18|TRBD2|few|TRBJ2-7
CASSPGTTGNEQYF
TGTGCCAGCTCACCTGGGACTACCGGGAACGAGCAGTACTTC
>TRBV5-1|TRBD1|.|TRBJ2-5
CASSWIQGAEETQYF
TGCGCCAGCAGCTGGATACAGGGGGCAGAAGAGACCCAGTACTTC
>TRBV20-1|.|few|TRBJ2-7
CSARARDTIYEQYF
TGCAGTGCTAGAGCCCGGGACACGATTTACGAGCAGTACTTC
>TRBV5-1|TRBD2|.|TRBJ2-7
CASSLTAGVHYEQYF
TGCGCCAGCAGCTTGACAGCGGGAGTTCACTACGAGCAGTACTTC
>TRBV7-7|.|few|TRBJ2-3
CASSPHLGNTQYF
TGTGCTAGCAGCCCCCACCTGGGGAATACGCAGTATTTT
>TRBV10-3|.|few|TRBJ1-1
CAISDWDTEAFF
TGTGCCATCAGTGATTGGGATACTGAAGCTTTCTTT
>TRBV5-1|.|few|TRBJ2-3
CASRRRGTGTDTQYF
TGCGCCAGCCGGAGGAGGGGAACTGGCACAGATACGCAGTATTTT